This entry lists 26 T cell receptor beta chains sequenced from one sample in a study of early T cells in non-severe SARS-CoV-2 infection. TCRdb re-called the 5' RACE reads with MiXCR, one entry per CDR3 protein. The data hold tens of thousands of distinct CDR3 sequences, with around 6% observed a single time. The sample consisted of whole blood. Receptors were obtained from an adult who was a healthcare worker with PCR-confirmed SARS-CoV-2 infection or an uninfected control (not recorded which).

This clonotype was counted many times. The V and J genes are TRBV3-1 and TRBJ1-1; D not resolved. This CDR3 contains 9 residues. Trimming took 10 bases from V and 10 from J, leaving 10 bases between them. Germline CDR1 and CDR2: LGHDT and YNNKEL (reference sequence). In DNA form, the CDR3 reads TGTGCCATCATAGCGGGAGCTTTCTTT. It specifies CAIIAGAFF.

This clonotype was detected many times. The gene calls are TRBV15 and TRBJ2-5, with a weak D call TRBD1 (6 bases). This CDR3 has 15 residues. Looked up from germline, CDR1 is LNHNV and CDR2 is YYDKDF (reference sequence). V shed 1 base and J shed 2 bases, with 11 bases lying between them. The chain's CDR3 is CATSRGAGDQETQYF. The DNA of the CDR3 is TGTGCCACCAGCAGAGGGGCAGGGGATCAAGAGACCCAGTACTTC. Looking up the rest from reference TRBV15 and TRBJ2-5 gives the full variable domain: DAMVIQNPRYQVTQFGKPVTLSCSQTLNHNVMYWYQQKSSQAPKLLFHYYDKDFNNEADTPDNFQSRRPNTSFCFLDIRSPGLGDTAMYLCATSRGAGDQETQYFGPGTRLLVL.

This clonotype was observed a handful of times. This rearrangement joins TRBV7-2 to TRBJ1-1; no clear D gene. This CDR3 is 14 amino acids long. Trimming cost V 3 bases and J 4 bases, with 12 bases left between them. Germline CDR1 reads SGHTA; CDR2 reads FQGNSA. DNA of the CDR3: TGTGCCAGCAGCTTTCAGTTCCCCGGCACTGAAGCTTTCTTT. Its protein is CASSFQFPGTEAFF.

V usage is TRBV7-2 and J usage is TRBJ2-1, with 14 bases that match TRBD2. The germline V gene encodes CDR1 SGHTA and CDR2 FQGNSA. V dropped 5 bases and J dropped 2; count of bases not matched to a gene: 5. This CDR3 spans 17 amino acids. CDR3 loop: CASSLRLAGGTYNEQFF. The DNA of the CDR3 is TGTGCCAGCAGCCTAAGACTAGCGGGGGGGACCTACAATGAGCAGTTCTTC.

Many counts were recorded for this clonotype. V gene TRBV24-1 combines with J gene TRBJ1-2, with D perhaps TRBD1 (6 bases). CDR1 is KGHDR, CDR2 SFDVKD, per germline. This CDR3 contains 14 residues. V shed 3 bases and J shed 3 bases, with 10 bases lying between them. The CDR3 region is CATSDGQLDYGYTF. The CDR3 bases are TGTGCCACCAGTGATGGACAGTTGGACTATGGCTACACCTTC.

This clonotype appeared many times. The chain is built from TRBV2 and TRBJ2-1; TRBD1 or TRBD2 may be the D gene (5 bases each). Germline-derived CDR1 and CDR2 are SNHLY and FYNNEI. V lost 7 bases and J 0 bases, leaving 16 bases between the germline ends. CDR3 length: 16 residues. CDR3 region: CASTLGTGSSYNEQFF. As DNA, the CDR3 is TGTGCCAGCACCCTTGGGACCGGTAGCTCCTACAATGAGCAGTTCTTC.

This clonotype was seen repeatedly, ten times or more. J is TRBJ2-7 and V is TRBV9; TRBD1 or TRBD2 may be the D gene (6 bases each). Trimming took off 4 bases at V and 2 bases at J, with 25 bases between the two ends. The CDR3 loop spans 18 amino acids. The germline V gene has CDR1 SGDLS and CDR2 YYNGEE. The CDR3 coding sequence is TGTGCCAGCAGCCCCCCCCCTAGCGCGGGACAATCCCCCTACGAGCAGTACTTC. The encoded protein is CASSPPPSAGQSPYEQYF.

This clonotype was recorded many times. The chain joins TRBV18 to TRBJ1-6; 8 bases are shared with TRBD1. Germline trimming cut 3 bases from V and 6 bases from J; bases unmatched to any gene: 4. Looked up from germline, CDR1 is KGHSH and CDR2 is LQKENI. There are 15 residues in the CDR3. The CDR3 nucleotides read TGTGCCAGCTCACCTCAGGGGGCGACTAATTCACCCCTCCACTTT. Translation: CASSPQGATNSPLHF. Based on the CDR3 plus reference TRBV18 and TRBJ1-6, the full variable domain is NAGVMQNPRHLVRRRGQEARLRCSPMKGHSHVYWYRQLPEEGLKFMVYLQKENIIDESGMPKERFSAEFPKEGPSILRIQQVVRGDSAAYFCASSPQGATNSPLHFGNGTRLTVT.

This clonotype came up many times. The genes are TRBV19 and TRBJ2-1, with 10 bases lining up with TRBD2. Looked up from germline, CDR1 is LNHDA and CDR2 is SQIVND (reference sequence). The V segment lost 3 bases and the J segment 9 bases; nucleotides outside the gene matches: 8. This CDR3 has 15 residues. CDR3 coding DNA: TGTGCCAGTAGTATCCTGACTAGCGGGTCTCGTGAGCAGTTCTTC. This codes for CASSILTSGSREQFF.

Ten or more counts support this clonotype. The V gene is TRBV12-3 or TRBV12-4, the J gene TRBJ2-7; D remains ambiguous. V was shortened by 7 bases and J by 4 bases, with 20 bases between the two germline ends. CDR3 length equals 15 residues. The CDR3: CASTKTARSFYEQYF. CDR3 sequence (DNA): TGTGCCAGCACCAAAACCGCCCGCTCTTTTTACGAGCAGTACTTC.

This clonotype was counted ten times or more. The chain links TRBV20-1 to TRBJ2-1, with 10 bases aligning to TRBD2. The germline V gene has CDR1 DFQATT and CDR2 SNEGSKA (reference sequence). The CDR3 is 16 amino acids. V was pared by 0 bases and J by 8 bases, with 10 bases of the junction left unmatched. The CDR3 DNA is TGCAGTGCTAGAGATCGCAGCGGGGGGGCGATGGATGAGCAGTTCTTC. Its protein product is CSARDRSGGAMDEQFF.

V and J are TRBV29-1 and TRBJ2-1, with 10 bases aligning to TRBD2. Germline V gene data show CDR1 as SQVTM and CDR2 as ANQGSEA. V lost 3 bases and J lost 8; bases outside the gene matches: 4. The CDR3 loop spans 13 amino acids. The CDR3 is CSVEASGSDEQFF. DNA for the CDR3: TGCAGCGTTGAGGCTAGCGGGAGTGATGAGCAGTTCTTC.

This clonotype was found many times. The chain carries TRBV20-1 and TRBJ2-4; TRBD2 might be the D (6 bases). The CDR3 contains 14 residues. The germline V gene encodes CDR1 DFQATT and CDR2 SNEGSKA (reference sequence). V lost 3 bases and J lost 0, with 9 bases in between. The CDR3 loop is CSASPGVAKNIQYF. DNA of the CDR3: TGCAGTGCTAGCCCGGGGGTAGCCAAAAACATTCAGTACTTC.

In its sample, this clonotype was seen a few times. This chain uses TRBV6-5 with TRBJ1-1; TRBD1 might be the D (5 bases). CDR1 and CDR2 (germline): MNHEY, SVGAGI. The germline V and J ends were trimmed by 0 bases and 4 bases, with 12 bases remaining between them. This CDR3 is built from 15 residues. CDR3 nucleotides: TGTGCCAGCAGTTACTCAGGGGTTCCTGGCACTGAAGCTTTCTTT. Its protein is CASSYSGVPGTEAFF.

This sequence joins TRBV12-3 or TRBV12-4 and TRBJ2-6; D not resolved. V was clipped by 1 base and J by 5 bases, with 9 bases between them. The CDR3 consists of 15 residues. This chain's CDR3 is CASSLGAIWANVLTF. The CDR3 DNA sequence: TGTGCCAGCAGTTTAGGTGCTATCTGGGCCAACGTCCTGACTTTC.

This clonotype appeared many times. The chain employs TRBV5-1 and TRBJ2-1; maybe TRBD2 (6 bases). The V gene lost 4 bases and the J gene lost 7 bases, with 12 bases spanning the gap. This CDR3 comprises 13 residues. Germline CDR1 and CDR2: SGHRS and YFSETQ. This CDR3 is CASSPNRGNEQFF. For the CDR3, the DNA is TGCGCCAGCAGCCCCAACCGGGGGAATGAGCAGTTCTTC.

This clonotype was seen more than once but under ten times. The rearrangement joins TRBV7-9 to TRBJ2-7, with TRBD2 matching 9 bases. This CDR3 has 14 residues. Germline V gene sequence: CDR1 SEHNR, CDR2 FQNEAQ (reference sequence). V lost 3 bases and J lost 7; bases outside the gene matches: 7. The CDR3 DNA sequence: TGTGCCAGCAGCTTGGGACTAGCCCATGGGGAGCAGTACTTC. It codes for CASSLGLAHGEQYF.

This clonotype has at least ten counts. The chain uses TRBV12-3 or TRBV12-4 and TRBJ2-3; 10 bases agree with TRBD2. The CDR3 is made up of 15 amino acids. V dropped 6 bases and J dropped 2; count of bases not matched to a gene: 5. The CDR3 coding sequence is TGTGCCAGCAGGGCGGGACTAGCGTCCACAGATACGCAGTATTTT. It yields the protein CASRAGLASTDTQYF.

This clonotype was counted only a few times. V and J are TRBV12-5 and TRBJ1-1; 9 nucleotides match TRBD1. The CDR3 sequence is 14 residues long. J gave up 5 bases and V 6 bases, and 7 bases lay outside the gene matches. Germline V gene lookup returns CDR1 LGHNT and CDR2 FRNRAP. CDR3 in DNA: TGTGCTAGTGGACAAGGACAGGGGAGGACTGAAGCTTTCTTT. Its protein product is CASGQGQGRTEAFF. The full variable domain, in which reference TRBV12-5 and TRBJ1-1 provide the parts outside the CDR3, is DARVTQTPRHKVTEMGQEVTMRCQPILGHNTVFWYRQTMMQGLELLAYFRNRAPLDDSGMPKDRFSAEMPDATLATLKIQPSEPRDSAVYFCASGQGQGRTEAFFGQGTRLTVV.

This clonotype was found many times. This chain uses TRBV7-2 with TRBJ2-1; D is unresolved. The germline CDR1 and CDR2 sequences are SGHTA and FQGNSA. This CDR3 has 14 amino acids. Deletions cut 2 bases from V and 5 bases from J, with 10 bases between. The chain's CDR3 is CASSLRSGNNEQFF. The CDR3 nucleotides read TGTGCCAGCAGCTTACGGTCAGGAAACAATGAGCAGTTCTTC.

This clonotype was detected ten times or more. This chain links TRBV4-1 with TRBJ2-1, with no clear D. The CDR3 has 13 amino acids. V lost 0 bases to trimming and J lost 7 bases, with 7 bases between them. Germline V lookup: CDR1 MGHRA, CDR2 YSYEKL. The CDR3 coding sequence is TGCGCCAGCAGCCAAGATTCCGGTAATGAGCAGTTCTTC. Protein product: CASSQDSGNEQFF.

As DNA, the CDR3 is TGTGCCAGCAGTTTCGGGGAATACACTGAAGCTTTCTTT. Amino acid sequence: CASSFGEYTEAFF. This chain links TRBV12-3 or TRBV12-4 with TRBJ1-1; no reliable D call. The CDR3 has 13 residues. V lost 3 bases, J lost 3 bases, and 8 bases lay in between.

Many counts were recorded for this clonotype. The chain has TRBV5-1 and TRBJ1-3; 11 bases line up with TRBD1. The V gene's germline CDR1 is SGHRS and CDR2 YFSETQ. The CDR3 consists of 16 residues. Unmatched junction bases numbered 4, after V lost 4 bases and J lost 1 base. The CDR3 coding sequence is TGCGCCAGCAGCCCCGGACAGGGGGCATCTGGAAACACCATATATTTT. Translated: CASSPGQGASGNTIYF.

This clonotype was found many times. V is TRBV5-4 and J is TRBJ2-7, with TRBD1 identical over 9 bases. Germline CDR1 reads SGHNT; CDR2 reads YYREEE (reference sequence). This CDR3 is 15 amino acids long. Germline trimming cut 2 bases from V and 2 bases from J; bases unmatched to any gene: 5. The CDR3 sequence is CASSFGTGYTYEQYF. CDR3 DNA: TGTGCCAGCAGCTTCGGGACAGGGTATACCTACGAGCAGTACTTC.

In this sample, this clonotype turned up a few times. The V and J genes are TRBV5-1 and TRBJ2-3, with a possible D match to TRBD1 (7 bases). The V and J ends lost 5 bases and 4 bases respectively, with 17 bases between them. In germline, CDR1 is SGHRS, CDR2 YFSETQ. This CDR3 has 15 residues. The CDR3: CASRARDSGPDTQYF. In DNA form, the CDR3 reads TGCGCCAGCAGGGCGCGGGACAGTGGGCCAGATACGCAGTATTTT.

The chain has TRBV5-4 and TRBJ2-7, with D hard to call. The length of the CDR3 is 14 residues. Germline values: CDR1 SGHNT, CDR2 YYREEE (reference sequence). The V and J ends lost 4 bases and 6 bases respectively, with 17 bases between them. This CDR3 reads CASSPGSSVGEQYF. Written as DNA, the CDR3 is TGTGCCAGCAGCCCCGGCTCGAGCGTCGGCGAGCAGTACTTC.